A single T cell receptor beta chain is shown here with its context. This clonotype appeared a single time. Its antigen is not yet known. No much larger clone exists at a distance of one base, and base qualities are not known. One read provides weak support. Receptor libraries were prepared by 5' RACE. Instrument used: Illumina HiSeq 2500. The second PCR ran for about 6 to 12 cycles and used a J-beta primer mix along with a sample-barcoded 5' primer. A unique molecular identifier was introduced onto each TCR beta cDNA molecule by a template-switch 5' adaptor carrying 12 random nucleotides. Each sample yielded at least 2.5 million CDR3-containing paired-end reads. All of the RNA was converted into first-strand cDNA using the Mint cDNA synthesis kit, with a TRBC-specific oligonucleotide serving as the primer. Following uracil-DNA glycosylase treatment, a first 18-cycle PCR with universal primers M1SS and BC2_uni_R was performed on all cDNA. Processing in the source paper ran as follows. For normalization, 1 million high-quality reads, each with a distinct molecular identifier, were randomly selected from each sample. Instead of being binned into consensus sequences, reads with shared molecular identifiers were discarded. MiTCR, with a Q25 quality threshold and the strictest error-elimination algorithm, was used for CDR3 identification, clonotype clustering and error correction. A nonparametric unseen species model using Euler transformation provided a lower-bound estimate of total TCR beta diversity. TCRdb reworked the public reads: Q25 trimming with fastp, MiXCR clone assembly, productive beta chains retained. Each record represents a unique CDR3 protein, reported with the most common genes and DNA among its rows. TCRdb assigned the V and J calls; the authors' analysis was not used. The sample table lists 580,000 or so distinct CDR3 sequences, 45% to 55% of them with a count of one. 20% to 25% of the sample is in the top ten clones.

Systemically healthy Caucasian individuals from Russia, 35 to 40 in total and aged about 6 to 95 years, were included as donors. Each donor gave ten milliliters of peripheral blood, drawn into EDTA-treated Vacutainer tubes. Ficoll-Paque density-gradient centrifugation was used to isolate PBMCs, with at least 7 million obtained per sample. Total RNA, at least 5 micrograms per sample, was extracted from PBMCs with Trizol reagent. Naive CD45RAhigh/CD27high T cell percentages were measured by flow cytometry on a PBMC aliquot from every donor. The sample is drawn from a study of blood T cells in healthy people across ages (dated by TCRdb to between 2015 and 2016). General notes on the study: In model experiments, template switching captured about one uniquely barcoded TCR beta cDNA molecule for every two T cells. The study measured age-related changes in TCR beta repertoire diversity using deep sequencing normalized with unique cDNA molecular identifiers. The donors were divided into four age groups: young (average around 17 years), middle-aged (over 35), aged (62) and long-lived (more than 75). To avoid experimental bias, donors of different ages were randomly spread across the sequencing lanes. The study analyzed two additional independent replicas of 1 million unique cDNA reads from the same blood draw for two donors, one aged 18 to 30 and one aged 80 or older.

Reading the germline V gene (reference sequence) gives CDR1 DFQATT and CDR2 SNEGSKA. The CDR3 runs 13 amino acids, cysteine and phenylalanine included. Here the CDR3 DNA is all that survives: 39 bases in frame from base 1. The research as a whole found: Observed TCR beta diversity per million T cells fell roughly linearly with age, and a significant reduction was already apparent by age approximately 41. Estimates of total diversity from one million sequenced T cells were regarded as lower bounds and underestimates. Bulk unsorted PBMC profiling prevented conclusive comparison of naive and antigen-experienced compartments. Because donor CMV infection status was unknown, age-related changes in expanded clonotypes were potentially confounded. Compared with the aged group, more naive CD4+ T cells, fewer expanded clones and increased TCR diversity were shown by the long-lived group, suggesting age selection. The percentage of naive T cells measured by flow cytometry correlated strongly with observed TCR beta diversity.

The chain is assembled from TRBV20-1 and TRBJ2-4; 7 of the junction bases match TRBD1. The end of the DNA fits TRBJ2-7 better, so the J call may be wrong. Sequenced: blood. The clonotype comes from a man older than 75 in good health. For the CDR3, the sequence is CSAFRGGAYEQYF. The nucleotide sequence reads TGCAGTGCTTTCCGAGGGGGCGCCTACGAGCAGTACTTC.